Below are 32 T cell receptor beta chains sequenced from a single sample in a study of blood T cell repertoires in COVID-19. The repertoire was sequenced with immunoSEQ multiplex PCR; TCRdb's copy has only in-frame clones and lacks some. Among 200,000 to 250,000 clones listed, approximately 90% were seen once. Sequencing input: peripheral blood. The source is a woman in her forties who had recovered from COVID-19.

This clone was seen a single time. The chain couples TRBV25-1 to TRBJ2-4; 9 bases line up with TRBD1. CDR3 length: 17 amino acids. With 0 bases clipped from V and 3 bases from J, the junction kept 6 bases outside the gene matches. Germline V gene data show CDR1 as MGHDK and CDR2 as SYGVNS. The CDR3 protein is CASSEYSGTGSKNIQYF. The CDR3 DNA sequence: TGTGCCAGCAGTGAATATTCCGGGACAGGGAGCAAAAACATTCAGTACTTC. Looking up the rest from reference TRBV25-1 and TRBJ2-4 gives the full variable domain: EADIYQTPRYLVIGTGKKITLECSQTMGHDKMYWYQQDPGMELHLIHYSYGVNSTEKGDLSSESTVSRIRTEHFPLTLESARPSHTSQYLCASSEYSGTGSKNIQYFGAGTRLSVL.

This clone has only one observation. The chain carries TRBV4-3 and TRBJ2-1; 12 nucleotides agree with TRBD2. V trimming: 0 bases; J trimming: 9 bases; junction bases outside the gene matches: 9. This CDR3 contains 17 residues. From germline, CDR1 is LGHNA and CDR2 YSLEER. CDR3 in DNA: TGCGCCAGCAGCCAAGACTTTCTAGCGGGGGGGGTAAGTGAGCAGTTCTTC. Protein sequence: CASSQDFLAGGVSEQFF.

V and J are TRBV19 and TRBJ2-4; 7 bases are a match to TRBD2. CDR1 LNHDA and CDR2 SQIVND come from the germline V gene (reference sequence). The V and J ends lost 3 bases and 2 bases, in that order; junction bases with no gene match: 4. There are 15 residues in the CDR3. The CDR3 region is CASSIVGGTKNIQYF. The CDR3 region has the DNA TGTGCCAGTAGTATTGTGGGAGGGACCAAAAACATTCAGTACTTC.

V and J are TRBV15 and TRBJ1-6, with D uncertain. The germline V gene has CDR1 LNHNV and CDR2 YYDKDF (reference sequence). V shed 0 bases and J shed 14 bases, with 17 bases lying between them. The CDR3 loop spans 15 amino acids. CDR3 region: CATSRDRGSEQTLHF. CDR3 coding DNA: TGTGCCACCAGCAGAGATCGGGGTAGTGAGCAGACCCTCCACTTT.

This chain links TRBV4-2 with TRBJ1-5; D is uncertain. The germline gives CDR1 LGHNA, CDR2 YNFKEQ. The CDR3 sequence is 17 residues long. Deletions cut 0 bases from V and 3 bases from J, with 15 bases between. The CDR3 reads CASSQEDARGDNQPQHF. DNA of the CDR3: TGTGCCAGCAGCCAAGAGGACGCCCGGGGTGACAATCAGCCCCAGCATTTT.

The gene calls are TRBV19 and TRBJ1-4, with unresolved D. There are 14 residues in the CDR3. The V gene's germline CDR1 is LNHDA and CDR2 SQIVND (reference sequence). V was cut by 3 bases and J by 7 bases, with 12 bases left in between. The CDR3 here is CASSIERRGEKLFF. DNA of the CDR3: TGTGCCAGTAGTATTGAAAGGCGGGGTGAAAAACTGTTTTTT.

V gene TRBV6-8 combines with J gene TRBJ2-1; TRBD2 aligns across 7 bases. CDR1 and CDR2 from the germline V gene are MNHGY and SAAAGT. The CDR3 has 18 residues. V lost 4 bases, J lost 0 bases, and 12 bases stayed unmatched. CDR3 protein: CASSLPPKRTSSYNEQFF. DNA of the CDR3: TGTGCCAGCAGTTTACCCCCTAAGCGGACTAGCTCCTACAATGAGCAGTTCTTC.

The CDR3 reads CASSLGAANADTQYF. In DNA form, the CDR3 reads TGTGCCAGCAGCTTGGGGGCGGCGAACGCAGATACGCAGTATTTT. This chain joins TRBV7-2 and TRBJ2-3; the D gene is possibly TRBD1 (6 bases). The germline gives CDR1 SGHTA, CDR2 FQGNSA. The CDR3 loop spans 15 amino acids. Trimming shortened V by 3 bases and J by 4 bases, and 14 bases separated the two germline ends.

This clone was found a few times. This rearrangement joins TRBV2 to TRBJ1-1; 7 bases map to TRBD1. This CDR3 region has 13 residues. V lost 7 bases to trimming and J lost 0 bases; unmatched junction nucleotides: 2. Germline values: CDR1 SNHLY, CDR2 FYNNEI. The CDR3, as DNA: TGTGCCAGCATAGGACAGGTGAACACTGAAGCTTTCTTT. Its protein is CASIGQVNTEAFF.

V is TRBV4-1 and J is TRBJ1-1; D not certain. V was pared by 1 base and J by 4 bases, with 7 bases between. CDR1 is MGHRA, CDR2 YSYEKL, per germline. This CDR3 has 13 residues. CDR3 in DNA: TGCGCCAGCAGCCAAGCCCCGCGCACTGAAGCTTTCTTT. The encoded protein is CASSQAPRTEAFF.

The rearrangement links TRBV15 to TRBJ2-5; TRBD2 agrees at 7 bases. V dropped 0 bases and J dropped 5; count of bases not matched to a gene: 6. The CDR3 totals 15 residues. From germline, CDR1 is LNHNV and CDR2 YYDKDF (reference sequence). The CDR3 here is CATSRDRGLGETQYF. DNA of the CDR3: TGTGCCACCAGCAGAGATAGAGGACTAGGGGAGACCCAGTACTTC.

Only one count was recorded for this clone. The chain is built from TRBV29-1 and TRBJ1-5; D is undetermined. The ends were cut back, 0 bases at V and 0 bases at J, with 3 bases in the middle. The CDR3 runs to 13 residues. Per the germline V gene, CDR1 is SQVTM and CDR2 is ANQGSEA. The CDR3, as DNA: TGCAGCGTTGAAGACTATAGCAATCAGCCCCAGCATTTT. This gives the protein CSVEDYSNQPQHF.

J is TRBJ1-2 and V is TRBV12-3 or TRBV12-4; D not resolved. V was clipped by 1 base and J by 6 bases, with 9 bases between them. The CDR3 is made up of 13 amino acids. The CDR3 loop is CASSLVPPDGYTF. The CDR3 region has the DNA TGTGCCAGCAGTTTAGTCCCCCCGGATGGCTACACCTTC.

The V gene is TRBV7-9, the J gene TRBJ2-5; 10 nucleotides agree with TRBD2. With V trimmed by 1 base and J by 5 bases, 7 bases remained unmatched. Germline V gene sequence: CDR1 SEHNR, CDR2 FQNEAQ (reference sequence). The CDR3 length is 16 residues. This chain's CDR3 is CASSLVLAGAGETQYF. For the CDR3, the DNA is TGTGCCAGCAGCTTAGTCCTAGCGGGAGCTGGGGAGACCCAGTACTTC.

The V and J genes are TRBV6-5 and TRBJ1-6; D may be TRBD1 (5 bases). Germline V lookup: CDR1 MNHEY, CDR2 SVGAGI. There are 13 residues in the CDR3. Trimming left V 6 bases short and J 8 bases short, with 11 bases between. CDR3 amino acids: CASRPRDYSPLHF. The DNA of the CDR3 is TGTGCCAGCAGGCCTAGGGACTATTCACCCCTCCACTTT.

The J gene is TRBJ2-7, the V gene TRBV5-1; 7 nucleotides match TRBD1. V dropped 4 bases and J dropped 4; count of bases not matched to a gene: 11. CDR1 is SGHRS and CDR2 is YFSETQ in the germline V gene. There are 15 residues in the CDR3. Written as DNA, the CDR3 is TGCGCCAGCAGCCCATCAAACAGGGGTGCTTACGAGCAGTACTTC. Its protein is CASSPSNRGAYEQYF.

In nucleotides, the CDR3 is TGTGCCAGCAGCTATAGCATGGCAGACGAAAAACTGTTTTTT. Amino acids: CASSYSMADEKLFF. The chain joins TRBV5-5 to TRBJ1-4; D call uncertain. Trimming left V 3 bases short and J 8 bases short, with 14 bases between. CDR1 SGHKS and CDR2 YYEKEE come from the germline V gene (reference sequence). This CDR3 spans 14 amino acids.

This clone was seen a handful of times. DNA for the CDR3: TGTGCCAGCAGCAACCGGGACAGGGTCAATGAGCAGTTCTTC. This gives the protein CASSNRDRVNEQFF. This chain joins TRBV11-2 and TRBJ2-1, with 9 bases lining up with TRBD1. The V gene end was trimmed by 5 bases and the J gene end by 6 bases; junction bases not matched to a gene: 5. CDR3 length: 14 residues. Germline CDR1 and CDR2: SGHAT and FQNNGV.

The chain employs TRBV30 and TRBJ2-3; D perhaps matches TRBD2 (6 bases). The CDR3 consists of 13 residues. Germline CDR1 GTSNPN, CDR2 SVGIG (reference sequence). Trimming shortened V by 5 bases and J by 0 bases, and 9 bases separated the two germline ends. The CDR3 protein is CAWVGLSTDTQYF. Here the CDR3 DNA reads TGTGCCTGGGTGGGACTTAGCACAGATACGCAGTATTTT.

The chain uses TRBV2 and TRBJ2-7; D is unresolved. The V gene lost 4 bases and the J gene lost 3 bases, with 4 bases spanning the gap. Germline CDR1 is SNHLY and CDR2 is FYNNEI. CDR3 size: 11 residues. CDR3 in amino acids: CASSAYYEQYF. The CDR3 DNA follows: TGTGCCAGCAGTGCGTACTACGAGCAGTACTTC.

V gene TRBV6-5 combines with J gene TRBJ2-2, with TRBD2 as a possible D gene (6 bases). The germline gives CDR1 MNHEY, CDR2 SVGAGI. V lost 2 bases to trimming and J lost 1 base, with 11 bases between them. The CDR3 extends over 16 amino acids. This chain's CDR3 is CASSYIGEENTGELFF. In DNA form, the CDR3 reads TGTGCCAGCAGTTACATAGGGGAGGAGAACACCGGGGAGCTGTTTTTT.

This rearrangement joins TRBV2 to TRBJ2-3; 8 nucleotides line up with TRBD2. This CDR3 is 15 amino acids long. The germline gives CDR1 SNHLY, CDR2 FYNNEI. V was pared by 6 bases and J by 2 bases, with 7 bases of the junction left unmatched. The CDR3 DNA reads TGTGCCAGCAGCGGGGGGGGCTCTACCACAGATACGCAGTATTTT. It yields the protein CASSGGGSTTDTQYF.

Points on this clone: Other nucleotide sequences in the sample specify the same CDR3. CDR3 coding DNA: TGTGCCAGCAGCCTCGACAGGGTGGGCGGCTACACCTTC. Its translation: CASSLDRVGGYTF. The chain joins TRBV28 to TRBJ1-2, with 7 bases aligning to TRBD1. The CDR3 is made up of 13 amino acids. V was clipped by 6 bases and J by 8 bases; unmatched bases: 9. Germline assignment: CDR1 MDHEN and CDR2 SYDVKM.

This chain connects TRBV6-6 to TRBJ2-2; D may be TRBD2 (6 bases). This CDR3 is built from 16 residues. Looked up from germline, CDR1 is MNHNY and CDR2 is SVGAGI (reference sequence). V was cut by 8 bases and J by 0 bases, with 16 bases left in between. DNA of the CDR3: TGTGCCAGCCAGCGCGCGGGGTCCGCGAACACCGGGGAGCTGTTTTTT. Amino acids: CASQRAGSANTGELFF.

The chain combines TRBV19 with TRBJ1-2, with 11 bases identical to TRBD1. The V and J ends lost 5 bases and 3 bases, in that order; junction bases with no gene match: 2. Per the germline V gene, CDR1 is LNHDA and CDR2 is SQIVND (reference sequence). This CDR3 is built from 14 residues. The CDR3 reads CASSLGQGDYGYTF. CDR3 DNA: TGTGCCAGTAGTCTGGGACAGGGGGACTATGGCTACACCTTC.

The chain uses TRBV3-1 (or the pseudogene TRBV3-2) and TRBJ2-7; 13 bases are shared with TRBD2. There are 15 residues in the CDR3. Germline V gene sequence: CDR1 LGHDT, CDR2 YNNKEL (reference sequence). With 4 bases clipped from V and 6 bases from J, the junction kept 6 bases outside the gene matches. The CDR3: CASSLGTSGKSEQYF. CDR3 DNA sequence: TGTGCCAGCAGCCTCGGGACTAGCGGGAAGTCCGAGCAGTACTTC.

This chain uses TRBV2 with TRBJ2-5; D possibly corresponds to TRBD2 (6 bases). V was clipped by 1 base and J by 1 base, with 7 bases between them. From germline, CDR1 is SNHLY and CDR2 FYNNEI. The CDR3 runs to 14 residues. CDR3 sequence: CASSEGRGQETQYF. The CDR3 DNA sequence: TGTGCCAGCAGTGAAGGGCGGGGCCAAGAGACCCAGTACTTC.

As DNA, the CDR3 is TGTGCCAGCAGCTTAACTCTCTCCCGCACAGATACGCAGTATTTT. The encoded protein is CASSLTLSRTDTQYF. V gene TRBV7-2 combines with J gene TRBJ2-3; D is undetermined. Trimming removed 2 bases from V and 1 base from J, with 10 bases in between. CDR1 is SGHTA, CDR2 FQGNSA, per germline. The CDR3 is 15 residues long.

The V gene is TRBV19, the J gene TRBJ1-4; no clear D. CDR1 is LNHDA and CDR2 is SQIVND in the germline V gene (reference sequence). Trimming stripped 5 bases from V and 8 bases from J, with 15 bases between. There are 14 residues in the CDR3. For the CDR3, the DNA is TGTGCCAGTAGTTACCGACTCTTAAACGAAAAACTGTTTTTT. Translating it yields CASSYRLLNEKLFF. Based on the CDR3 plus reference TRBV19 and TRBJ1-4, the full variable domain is DGGITQSPKYLFRKEGQNVTLSCEQNLNHDAMYWYRQDPGQGLRLIYYSQIVNDFQKGDIAEGYSVSREKKESFPLTVTSAQKNPTAFYLCASSYRLLNEKLFFGSGTQLSVL.

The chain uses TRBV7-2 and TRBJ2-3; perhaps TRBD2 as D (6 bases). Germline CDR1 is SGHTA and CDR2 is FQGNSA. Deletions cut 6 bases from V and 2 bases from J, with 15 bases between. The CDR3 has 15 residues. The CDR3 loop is CASRWGGAATDTQYF. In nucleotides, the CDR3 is TGTGCCAGCAGGTGGGGCGGGGCGGCCACAGATACGCAGTATTTT.

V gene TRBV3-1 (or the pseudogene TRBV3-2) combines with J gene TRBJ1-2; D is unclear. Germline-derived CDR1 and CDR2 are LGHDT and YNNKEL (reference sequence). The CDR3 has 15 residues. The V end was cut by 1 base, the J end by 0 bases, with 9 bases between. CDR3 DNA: TGTGCCAGCAGCCAAGCGGGTTGGGCTAACTATGGCTACACCTTC. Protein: CASSQAGWANYGYTF.

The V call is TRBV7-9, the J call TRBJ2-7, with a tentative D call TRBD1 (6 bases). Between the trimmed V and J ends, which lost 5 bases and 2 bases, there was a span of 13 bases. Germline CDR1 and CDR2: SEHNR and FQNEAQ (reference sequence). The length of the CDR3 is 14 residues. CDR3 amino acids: CASSADRSPYEQYF. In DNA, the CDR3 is TGTGCCAGCAGCGCCGACAGGTCCCCCTACGAGCAGTACTTC.